The 31 T cell receptor beta chains listed next were all sequenced from one sample in a study of radiation and T cells in renal cell carcinoma. Indicated time point: blood 4 weeks post-SBRT, at nephrectomy. As for treatment: 15 Gy SBRT to primary tumor, nephrectomy 4 weeks later. Produced via immunoSEQ multiplex PCR; TCRdb's table is partial and in-frame only. The sample consists of about 78,000 clones, 80% to 90% of them appearing once. The sample in question was blood, obtained from a patient whose treatment included radiotherapy and nephrectomy. All receptors come from a woman aged 70-85 years with renal cell carcinoma.

V is TRBV4-2 and J is TRBJ1-2; TRBD1 aligns across 7 bases. J was trimmed by 1 base and V by 3 bases; bases with no gene match: 2. Germline V gene lookup returns CDR1 LGHNA and CDR2 YNFKEQ. There are 14 residues in the CDR3. CDR3 residues: CASSHGDSNYGYTF. CDR3 sequence (DNA): TGTGCCAGCAGCCATGGGGACAGTAACTATGGCTACACCTTC.

V usage is TRBV20-1 and J usage is TRBJ1-1, with unresolved D. The V gene lost 1 base and the J gene lost 5 bases, with 5 bases spanning the gap. Germline-derived CDR1 and CDR2 are DFQATT and SNEGSKA (reference sequence). The CDR3 extends over 11 amino acids. The CDR3 sequence is CSARGGTEAFF. The CDR3 nucleotides read TGCAGTGCTAGAGGGGGAACTGAAGCTTTCTTT.

The chain is built from TRBV11-3 and TRBJ2-7, with a tentative D call TRBD2 (6 bases). Germline CDR1 and CDR2: SGHNT and YENEEA. CDR3 size: 12 residues. V was trimmed by 1 base and J by 7 bases, leaving 8 bases between them. DNA of the CDR3: TGTGCCAGCAGCTTAGGCCGGGGGGAGCAGTACTTC. Its translation: CASSLGRGEQYF.

The chain has TRBV7-2 and TRBJ1-1, with D hard to call. The CDR3 loop spans 12 amino acids. CDR1 SGHTA and CDR2 FQGNSA come from the germline V gene. V was trimmed by 2 bases and J by 5 bases, leaving 6 bases between them. CDR3 protein: CASSLSNTEAFF. The CDR3 region has the DNA TGTGCCAGCAGCTTATCCAATACTGAAGCTTTCTTT.

The V and J genes are TRBV11-3 and TRBJ2-1; no definite D call. Germline CDR1 and CDR2: SGHNT and YENEEA. V was shortened by 4 bases and J by 5 bases, with 15 bases between the two germline ends. This CDR3 region has 15 residues. The CDR3 here is CASSSLSWAHNEQFF. CDR3 DNA sequence: TGTGCCAGCAGCTCCCTTTCTTGGGCTCACAATGAGCAGTTCTTC. Filled out from reference TRBV11-3 and TRBJ2-1, the complete variable domain reads EAGVVQSPRYKIIEKKQPVAFWCNPISGHNTLYWYLQNLGQGPELLIRYENEEAVDDSQLPKDRFSAERLKGVDSTLKIQPAELGDSAVYLCASSSLSWAHNEQFFGPGTRLTVL.

The chain joins TRBV2 to TRBJ1-3; no clear D gene. V lost 2 bases and J 6 bases, leaving 5 bases between the germline ends. Germline assignment: CDR1 SNHLY and CDR2 FYNNEI. This CDR3 has 12 residues. The CDR3 spells CASSERTNTIYF. The CDR3 DNA follows: TGTGCCAGCAGTGAAAGAACAAACACCATATATTTT.

V is TRBV18 and J is TRBJ1-5; no clear D gene. The CDR3 contains 17 residues. The germline V gene has CDR1 KGHSH and CDR2 LQKENI. Trimming took 4 bases from V and 2 from J, leaving 18 bases between them. CDR3 bases: TGTGCCAGCTCACAAATACGCGCGGAGGACGGCAATCAGCCCCAGCATTTT. It specifies CASSQIRAEDGNQPQHF.

This chain joins TRBV10-3 and TRBJ2-2; TRBD2 matches 8 bases. CDR1 and CDR2 (germline): ENHRY, SYGVKD. This CDR3 has 14 amino acids. V trimming: 11 bases; J trimming: 4 bases; junction bases outside the gene matches: 9. This CDR3 is CASGGDAATGELFF. The CDR3 DNA follows: TGTGCCTCCGGGGGGGACGCAGCCACCGGGGAGCTGTTTTTT.

The chain combines TRBV13 with TRBJ1-6, with TRBD1 matching over 8 bases. V gave up 0 bases and J gave up 10 bases; unmatched junction bases: 5. CDR1 PRHDT and CDR2 FYEKMQ come from the germline V gene (reference sequence). The CDR3 totals 15 residues. CDR3 nucleotides: TGTGCCAGCAGCTTAGGGGACAGGGCAGTGTCACCCCTCCACTTT. Its translation: CASSLGDRAVSPLHF.

The DNA for the CDR3 is TGTGCCAGCAGCTCAAACGACAGGGGGATCGCGGGCTACACCTTC. This sequence encodes CASSSNDRGIAGYTF. This chain links TRBV9 with TRBJ1-2, with TRBD1 identical over 9 bases. The germline V gene has CDR1 SGDLS and CDR2 YYNGEE. V lost 4 bases to trimming and J lost 8 bases; unmatched junction nucleotides: 12. The CDR3 runs to 15 residues. Full variable domain (missing parts from reference TRBV9 and TRBJ1-2): DSGVTQTPKHLITATGQRVTLRCSPRSGDLSVYWYQQSLDQGLQFLIQYYNGEERAKGNILERFSAQQFPDLHSELNLSSLELGDSALYFCASSSNDRGIAGYTFGSGTRLTVV.

Only a few counts were recorded for this clone. V usage is TRBV5-1 and J usage is TRBJ1-5, with 10 bases matching TRBD1. CDR3 length: 14 residues. Germline V lookup: CDR1 SGHRS, CDR2 YFSETQ. Trimming at V came to 4 bases and at J to 5 bases, leaving 3 bases not matched to a gene. The CDR3 region has the DNA TGCGCCAGCAGCATTGGACAGGGGGATCAGCCCCAGCATTTT. Its translation: CASSIGQGDQPQHF. Combining the CDR3 with reference TRBV5-1 and TRBJ1-5 gives the whole variable domain KAGVTQTPRYLIKTRGQQVTLSCSPISGHRSVSWYQQTPGQGLQFLFEYFSETQRNKGNFPGRFSGRQFSNSRSEMNVSTLELGDSALYLCASSIGQGDQPQHFGDGTRLSIL.

V is TRBV7-9 and J is TRBJ2-5, with 7 bases lining up with TRBD1. The CDR3 loop spans 13 amino acids. J lost 5 bases, V lost 0 bases, and 0 bases had no gene match. Germline CDR1 reads SEHNR; CDR2 reads FQNEAQ (reference sequence). CDR3 in amino acids: CASSLARGETQYF. CDR3 DNA: TGTGCCAGCAGCTTAGCCAGGGGGGAGACCCAGTACTTC.

The rearrangement links TRBV30 to TRBJ1-3; D uncertain. Germline V gene sequence: CDR1 GTSNPN, CDR2 SVGIG (reference sequence). The V and J ends lost 4 bases and 4 bases respectively, with 11 bases between them. This CDR3 is built from 13 residues. The CDR3 DNA is TGTGCCTGGACTGAAGTACGAGGAAACACCATATATTTT. This encodes CAWTEVRGNTIYF.

A single count supports this clone. This sample includes further DNA sequences coding for the same CDR3. The J gene is TRBJ2-7, the V gene TRBV7-9; 10 nucleotides align to TRBD1. V dropped 2 bases and J dropped 7; count of bases not matched to a gene: 11. This CDR3 is 16 amino acids long. The germline gives CDR1 SEHNR, CDR2 FQNEAQ (reference sequence). The CDR3 loop reads CASSLYSATGGYEQYF. For the CDR3, the DNA is TGTGCCAGCAGCTTATACAGCGCGACAGGGGGCTATGAGCAGTACTTC. Looking up the rest from reference TRBV7-9 and TRBJ2-7 gives the full variable domain: DTGVSQNPRHKITKRGQNVTFRCDPISEHNRLYWYRQTLGQGPEFLTYFQNEAQLEKSRLLSDRFSAERPKGSFSTLEIQRTEQGDSAMYLCASSLYSATGGYEQYFGPGTRLTVT.

V and J are TRBV7-2 and TRBJ1-1; D may be TRBD1 (5 bases). Germline CDR1 is SGHTA and CDR2 is FQGNSA. CDR3 length: 13 amino acids. Trimming shortened V by 2 bases and J by 7 bases, and 11 bases separated the two germline ends. This CDR3 reads CASSLPQGREAFF. For the CDR3, the DNA is TGTGCCAGCAGCTTACCCCAGGGCCGTGAAGCTTTCTTT.

The chain uses TRBV7-2 and TRBJ1-1; the D is unclear. Germline CDR1 SGHTA, CDR2 FQGNSA. The CDR3 consists of 13 residues. V was shortened by 3 bases and J by 8 bases, with 13 bases between the two germline ends. The CDR3: CASSFRRDGEAFF. In nucleotides, the CDR3 is TGTGCCAGCAGCTTCCGACGAGACGGAGAAGCTTTCTTT.

The rearrangement uses TRBV4-1 and TRBJ1-1; 8 nucleotides line up with TRBD1. Germline CDR1 reads MGHRA; CDR2 reads YSYEKL. The CDR3 has 17 amino acids. V was pared by 0 bases and J by 4 bases, with 10 bases of the junction left unmatched. The CDR3 DNA follows: TGCGCCAGCAGCCAAGATCCGGACAGGGCGGTATCCACTGAAGCTTTCTTT. The encoded protein is CASSQDPDRAVSTEAFF.

The V gene is TRBV5-1, the J gene TRBJ2-1, with 8 bases aligning to TRBD1. Germline assignment: CDR1 SGHRS and CDR2 YFSETQ. The CDR3 loop spans 15 amino acids. The J segment lost 5 bases and the V segment lost 0 bases, leaving 4 bases of the junction unmatched. DNA for the CDR3: TGCGCCAGCAGCTTGGTCAGGGGGCAAAACAATGAGCAGTTCTTC. Translating gives CASSLVRGQNNEQFF.

The CDR3 reads CASSEVSRTQFF. For the CDR3, the DNA is TGTGCCAGCAGTGAAGTGTCCCGCACCCAGTTCTTC. The chain is built from TRBV6-1 and TRBJ2-1; no clear D. The CDR3 runs to 12 residues. The germline V gene encodes CDR1 MNHNS and CDR2 SASEGT. Trimming shortened V by 1 base and J by 13 bases, and 11 bases separated the two germline ends.

With regard to this clone: Other DNA sequences from this sample encode an identical CDR3 as well. J is TRBJ2-3 and V is TRBV29-1, with 8 nucleotides matching TRBD2. The V gene's germline CDR1 is SQVTM and CDR2 ANQGSEA. The V gene end was trimmed by 5 bases and the J gene end by 2 bases; junction bases not matched to a gene: 12. The CDR3 contains 16 residues. CDR3 residues: CSVHGLAGAITDTQYF. For the CDR3, the DNA is TGCAGCGTTCACGGACTAGCAGGGGCCATCACAGATACGCAGTATTTT.

V is TRBV4-3 and J is TRBJ2-1, with D tentatively TRBD1 (7 bases). V was pared by 3 bases and J by 13 bases, with 19 bases between. The CDR3 contains 14 residues. Germline values: CDR1 LGHNA, CDR2 YSLEER. In nucleotides, the CDR3 is TGCGCCAGCAGCCAGCAGAGCCAGGGGGGAGAACAGTTCTTC. Encoded protein: CASSQQSQGGEQFF.

The chain links TRBV25-1 to TRBJ1-2; D is uncertain. The CDR3 is made up of 12 amino acids. Trimming took 7 bases from V and 8 from J, leaving 14 bases between them. CDR1 is MGHDK, CDR2 SYGVNS, per germline. As DNA, the CDR3 is TGTGCCAGCAACCACGGCTCTAGGGGCTACACCTTC. Its translation: CASNHGSRGYTF.

The rearrangement links TRBV10-3 to TRBJ2-3; 11 positions match TRBD2. The V gene end was trimmed by 4 bases and the J gene end by 4 bases; junction bases not matched to a gene: 7. The CDR3 loop spans 16 amino acids. Germline V gives CDR1 ENHRY, CDR2 SYGVKD. The CDR3 DNA reads TGTGCCATCAGTGGTAGACTAGCGGGGACCCCAGATACGCAGTATTTT. Encoded protein: CAISGRLAGTPDTQYF.

The chain carries TRBV5-1 and TRBJ2-5; TRBD2 aligns across 11 bases. With 0 bases clipped from V and 5 bases from J, the junction kept 6 bases outside the gene matches. Germline assignment: CDR1 SGHRS and CDR2 YFSETQ. The CDR3 totals 16 residues. The chain's CDR3 is CASSLASGGLGETQYF. The CDR3, as DNA: TGCGCCAGCAGCTTGGCTAGCGGGGGGTTAGGGGAGACCCAGTACTTC.

The CDR3 DNA is TGTGCCAGCAGTTACTCCCGGACAGGTACCTACGAGCAGTACTTC. Protein: CASSYSRTGTYEQYF. The V gene is TRBV6-5, the J gene TRBJ2-7, with 7 bases identical to TRBD1. The CDR3 loop spans 15 amino acids. Germline V gives CDR1 MNHEY, CDR2 SVGAGI. V lost 0 bases to trimming and J lost 2 bases; unmatched junction nucleotides: 4.

The V call is TRBV7-2, the J call TRBJ1-3; perhaps TRBD1 as D (5 bases). This CDR3 has 16 amino acids. Germline CDR1 reads SGHTA; CDR2 reads FQGNSA. The V and J ends lost 0 bases and 0 bases respectively, with 9 bases between them. CDR3 sequence: CASSLATVDSGNTIYF. The CDR3 DNA is TGTGCCAGCAGCTTAGCGACAGTAGACTCTGGAAACACCATATATTTT.

This sequence joins TRBV30 and TRBJ1-2; TRBD1 might be the D (5 bases). The V end lost 5 bases, the J end lost 8 bases, and 21 bases lay between the germline ends. CDR3 length: 14 amino acids. The germline V gene encodes CDR1 GTSNPN and CDR2 SVGIG (reference sequence). The CDR3 sequence: CAWALKGAEVGYTF. CDR3 DNA: TGTGCCTGGGCTTTGAAAGGGGCGGAAGTGGGCTACACCTTC.

The V gene is TRBV5-4, the J gene TRBJ2-7; 8 nucleotides match TRBD2. The CDR3 has 15 residues. J gave up 6 bases and V 4 bases, and 12 bases lay outside the gene matches. Germline-derived CDR1 and CDR2 are SGHNT and YYREEE (reference sequence). As DNA, the CDR3 is TGTGCCAGCAGCCCTATTGGGACTAGAAGAAGCGAGCAGTACTTC. This translates into CASSPIGTRRSEQYF.

This chain uses TRBV28 with TRBJ1-5; 8 bases map to TRBD1. Per the germline V gene, CDR1 is MDHEN and CDR2 is SYDVKM. The trim removed 3 bases at V and 6 bases at J, leaving 10 bases unmatched. The CDR3 spans 16 residues. Here the CDR3 DNA reads TGTGCCAGCAGTTTGGGCAGGACAGGGCTGGTTCAGCCCCAGCATTTT. It specifies CASSLGRTGLVQPQHF.

The J gene is TRBJ1-1, the V gene TRBV9; tentative D call: TRBD1 (6 bases). Germline V CDR1 and CDR2: SGDLS, YYNGEE. V was trimmed by 3 bases and J by 0 bases, leaving 12 bases between them. The CDR3 runs to 15 residues. CDR3 residues: CASSASGQLNTEAFF. The CDR3 DNA reads as TGTGCCAGCAGCGCGAGTGGACAGTTGAACACTGAAGCTTTCTTT.

This rearrangement joins TRBV27 to TRBJ2-3; D uncertain. The germline V and J ends were trimmed by 3 bases and 0 bases, with 7 bases remaining between them. The CDR3 is 14 amino acids. Germline V gene data show CDR1 as MNHEY and CDR2 as SMNVEV (reference sequence). Written as DNA, the CDR3 is TGTGCCAGCAGTTTGGCTTATAGCACAGATACGCAGTATTTT. It codes for CASSLAYSTDTQYF.